Listed below are T cell receptor beta chains from one sample, sequenced in a study of shared clonotypes between healthy human individuals. Generated by immunoSEQ multiplex PCR, the TCRdb table keeps only in-frame clones and is missing some. The repertoire holds about 580,000 clones, with roughly 98% as singletons. Sequencing was done on a sample of naive CD8+ T cells sorted from blood. Source of these receptors: a man in his thirties or forties in good health. CDR3s include the opening cysteine and the closing phenylalanine or tryptophan. A D gene is named only where the DNA matches it firmly. Clone sizes are given selectively: once, few, many, or a class where the clone is expanded.

>TRBJ2-1|TRBV29-1|TRBD2|.
TGCAGCGTTGATAGCGGGAGGCTAAGGAATGAGCAGTTCTTC
CSVDSGRLRNEQFF
>TRBJ2-7|TRBV4-3|TRBD1|once
TGCGCCAGCAGCCAGGGCTCGGGACAGGGCTACGAGCAGTACTTC
CASSQGSGQGYEQYF
>TRBJ1-1|TRBV13|.|.
TGTGCCAGCAGCCCTAGAAGCGTTGGGAACACTGAAGCTTTCTTT
CASSPRSVGNTEAFF
>TRBJ2-1|TRBV5-1|TRBD2|.
TGCGCCAGCAGCTCGGGACTAGCGGATTACAATGAGCAGTTCTTC
CASSSGLADYNEQFF
>TRBJ2-7|TRBV28|.|few
TGTGCCAGCAGTTCTGCCCTCACACAGGCGCCACTCACCTACGAGCAGTACTTC
CASSSALTQAPLTYEQYF
>TRBJ1-1|TRBV7-9|TRBD1|few
TGTGCCAGCAGACCCCCAGGGGGGGACACTGAAGCTTTCTTT
CASRPPGGDTEAFF
>TRBJ2-1|TRBV11-3|.|.
TGTGCCAGCGCCCGTGACTCCCGGGTGGAGCAGTTCTTC
CASARDSRVEQFF
>TRBJ1-1|TRBV27|.|.
TGTGCCAGCAGCCCGAACAGGGCTCACACTGAAGCTTTCTTT
CASSPNRAHTEAFF
>TRBJ2-1|TRBV19|.|.
TGTGCCAGTAGTGTCCAACAGGGCCCCTACAATGAGCAGTTCTTC
CASSVQQGPYNEQFF
>TRBJ2-7|TRBV5-1|.|.
TGCGCCAGCAGCTTGGAACGGCAGGGCTCCTACGAGCAGTACTTC
CASSLERQGSYEQYF
>TRBJ1-3|TRBV4-1|.|.
TGCGCCAGCAGCCCGCCGAATGGGGGGGCGCCGGGAAACACCATATATTTT
CASSPPNGGAPGNTIYF
>TRBJ2-1|TRBV28|.|.
TGTGCCAGCAGTCCAACTTTTATAGGCTACAATGAGCAGTTCTTC
CASSPTFIGYNEQFF
>TRBJ2-3|TRBV7-6|.|.
TGTGCCAGCACCTTCGGGGGAGCCGGCACAGATACGCAGTATTTT
CASTFGGAGTDTQYF
>TRBJ2-1|TRBV5-5|.|.
TGTGCCAGCAGCGCCGGGACGATTCAGTTCTTC
CASSAGTIQFF
>TRBJ2-3|TRBV5-6|.|.
TGTGCCAGCAGCGGAGAAGAGGAGGTAGGAGATACGCAGTATTTT
CASSGEEEVGDTQYF
>TRBJ2-7|TRBV27|TRBD1|.
TGTGCCAGCAGTTTATCGTCGGGACAGGCTCTATCTTCGACGTTC
CASSLSSGQALSSTF
>TRBJ2-3|TRBV5-1|TRBD1|.
TGCGCCAGCAGCGGACGGACAGGGGGGACAGATACGCAGTATTTT
CASSGRTGGTDTQYF
>TRBJ2-7|TRBV29-1|.|.
TGCAGCGTCTACGGACTAAACAGGGGCCGGAACGAGCAGTACTTC
CSVYGLNRGRNEQYF
>TRBJ1-1|TRBV2|.|.
TGTGCCGCAGTACGAACAGCTGAAGCTTTCTTT
CAAVRTAEAFF
>TRBJ1-3|TRBV10-3|.|.
TGTGCCATCAGTGGGTTTGGGGAAGACCCTCGGAACACCATATATTTT
CAISGFGEDPRNTIYF
>TRBJ1-5|TRBV29-1|.|.
TGCAGCGTTGAAGTGCCCGGTAGCAATCAGCCCCAGCATTTT
CSVEVPGSNQPQHF
>TRBJ2-7|TRBV4-3|TRBD1|few
TGCGCCAGCAGCCAACGGACAGGGGGTCACGAGCAGTACTTC
CASSQRTGGHEQYF
>TRBJ2-7|TRBV28|TRBD2|.
TGTGCCAGCAGTTTCAATCCGAAGCGGGAGTTGTTTAACGAGCAGTACTTC
CASSFNPKRELFNEQYF
>TRBJ1-1|TRBV27|.|.
TGTGCCAGCAGTTTGTATACCGGAGGCACTGAAGCTTTCTTT
CASSLYTGGTEAFF
>TRBJ1-2|TRBV6-5|.|.
TGTGCCAGCAGTTACCCCGGTGGCTACACCTTC
CASSYPGGYTF
>TRBJ2-5|TRBV9|.|.
TGTGCCAGCAGCATACAGGGAGAAGAGACCCAGTACTTC
CASSIQGEETQYF
>TRBJ2-7|TRBV27|.|.
TGTGCCAGCAGTTTATCACGTCCTTCCTACGAGCAGTACTTC
CASSLSRPSYEQYF
>TRBJ2-2|TRBV6-1|.|.
TGTGCCAGCATCACTAAGGAGTCCACCGGGGAGCTGTTTTTT
CASITKESTGELFF
>TRBJ2-7|TRBV6-5|.|.
TGTGCCAGCAGCCCAAACTCCTACGAGCAGTACTTC
CASSPNSYEQYF
>TRBJ2-3|TRBV5-1|.|.
TGCGCCAGCAGCCCATACGGGGGACTCAGATATTACGATACGCAGTATTTT
CASSPYGGLRYYDTQYF
>TRBJ2-7|TRBV7-2|.|.
TGTGCCAGCACCAACGGTGGGGGCTCCTACGAGCAGTACTTC
CASTNGGGSYEQYF
>TRBJ2-5|TRBV5-1|TRBD2|once
TGCGCCAGCAGCGGCGGACTAGCGGGAGAAGAGACCCAGTACTTC
CASSGGLAGEETQYF
>TRBJ2-7|TRBV11-2|TRBD1|.
TGTGCCAGCAGCAACTTCCCGGGACAGGGGGCCAGCTCCTACGAGCAGTACTTC
CASSNFPGQGASSYEQYF
>TRBJ2-3|TRBV6-4|TRBD2|.
TGTGCCAGCAGTGATGGGGGGGCTAGCGGGAGTACAGATACGCAGTATTTT
CASSDGGASGSTDTQYF
>TRBJ2-1|TRBV2|TRBD2|.
TGTGCCGCACCCCGTAGGACTAGCGGGAAGTGGGGGGGCTCCTACAATGAGCAGTTCTTC
CAAPRRTSGKWGGSYNEQFF
>TRBJ1-3|TRBV6-5|.|.
TGTGCCAGCAGTTACTCGACTCCGTGGGGGGGAAACACCATATATTTT
CASSYSTPWGGNTIYF
>TRBJ2-7|TRBV19|TRBD1|.
TGTGCCAGTAGTATGTCTCAGGGGGTGGCCTACGAGCAGTACTTC
CASSMSQGVAYEQYF
>TRBJ2-5|TRBV4-1|.|.
TGCGCCAGCAGCCTCCCCGACCGGGAGACCCAGTACTTC
CASSLPDRETQYF
>TRBJ2-3|TRBV6-1|.|.
TGTGCCAGCAGTGTATTAGGGTTTAGCACAGATACGCAGTATTTT
CASSVLGFSTDTQYF
>TRBJ1-1|TRBV12-1|.|.
TGTGCCAGCAGCTTTCCCGGGGGGGACACTGAAGCTTTCTTT
CASSFPGGDTEAFF
>TRBJ1-1|TRBV4-1|.|.
TGCGCCAGCAGCCAAGACAGGGGACTTATAGCTGAAGCTTTCTTT
CASSQDRGLIAEAFF
>TRBJ2-7|TRBV27|.|.
TGTGCCAGCAGTCATGGAGGGGGCAGAGACGAGCAGTACTTC
CASSHGGGRDEQYF
>TRBJ2-3|TRBV18|.|.
TGTGCCAGCTCACCCCTATCCGGGGTGGGGATTACGCAGTATTTT
CASSPLSGVGITQYF
>TRBJ2-6|TRBV29-1|.|.
TGCAGCGTTGAAGATACTTACTCTGGGGCCAACGTCCTGACTTTC
CSVEDTYSGANVLTF
>TRBJ1-5|TRBV30|.|.
TGTGCCTGGAGTTCGTGGGGAGATCAGCCCCAGCATTTT
CAWSSWGDQPQHF
>TRBJ2-1|TRBV7-9|.|.
TGTGCCAGCAGCTTACTACAGGAGGGCGATGAGCAGTTCTTC
CASSLLQEGDEQFF
>TRBJ1-5|TRBV4-1|TRBD1|.
TGCGCCAGCAGCCTTACTCCGGGACAGGGACAGCCCCAGCATTTT
CASSLTPGQGQPQHF
>TRBJ2-3|TRBV7-6|TRBD2|.
TGTGCCAGCAGCTTTTCCTTAGCGGGAGCGGACACAGATACGCAGTATTTT
CASSFSLAGADTDTQYF
>TRBJ2-5|TRBV29-1|.|.
TGCAGCGTAATGTCCTCGACAGTGGAAGAGACCCAGTACTTC
CSVMSSTVEETQYF
>TRBJ1-2|TRBV2|TRBD1|.
TGTGCCAGCAGCTACAGGGGAGAAACTAACTATGGCTACACCTTC
CASSYRGETNYGYTF
>TRBJ2-7|TRBV7-9|.|.
TGTGCCAGCAGCCCGCCGCAATACTACGAGCAGTACTTC
CASSPPQYYEQYF
>TRBJ1-3|TRBV2|.|.
TGTGCCAGCAGTGAAAGAGGGGCCTCAAACTGGCTCTCTGGAAACACCATATATTTT
CASSERGASNWLSGNTIYF
>TRBJ2-3|TRBV28|.|.
TGTGCCAGCAGTTTGGCGGATGTCGGCACAGATACGCAGTATTTT
CASSLADVGTDTQYF
>TRBJ2-7|TRBV9|.|.
TGTGCCAGCAGCGCTGGGGCAGGGACAACCTACGAGCAGTACTTC
CASSAGAGTTYEQYF
>TRBJ1-1|TRBV7-9|.|once
TGTGCCAGCAAAGACATCATGAACACTGAAGCTTTCTTT
CASKDIMNTEAFF
>TRBJ2-7|TRBV28|.|.
TGTGCCAGCAGTTCAGGCTACGAGCTGTACTTC
CASSSGYELYF
>TRBJ2-7|TRBV29-1|TRBD2|once
TGCAGCGTTCCCGGGAGGAGCGAGCAGTACTTC
CSVPGRSEQYF
>TRBJ2-1|TRBV19|TRBD2|.
TGTGCCAGTAGTATCCATTGGACTAGCGGGAGGGGGATCGGCAATGAGCAGTTCTTC
CASSIHWTSGRGIGNEQFF
>TRBJ2-1|TRBV25-1|.|.
TGTGCCAGCAGTGAATCCGGCGTGAATGAGCAGTTCTTC
CASSESGVNEQFF
>TRBJ2-7|TRBV6-5|TRBD1|.
TGTGCCAGTTCCTGGACAGGGCGTGAGAACCACGAGCAGTACTTC
CASSWTGRENHEQYF